Following are 7 T cell receptor beta chains from one sample sequenced in a study of blood T cell repertoires in COVID-19. Clones were read by immunoSEQ multiplex PCR, and TCRdb kept only the in-frame ones, dropping some. The data contain just under 350,000 clones, about 87% of them singletons. Sequenced: peripheral blood. These receptors came from a woman between 45 and 65 years old with COVID-19, enrolled during active disease.

The chain combines TRBV19 with TRBJ2-7, with D possibly matching TRBD2 (6 bases). With 3 bases removed from V and 0 bases from J, the gap between germline ends came to 12 bases. This CDR3 spans 15 amino acids. The germline V gene has CDR1 LNHDA and CDR2 SQIVND (reference sequence). CDR3: CASSIGDWGSYEQYF. CDR3 DNA sequence: TGTGCCAGTAGTATTGGGGACTGGGGCTCCTACGAGCAGTACTTC.

The chain couples TRBV7-2 to TRBJ1-2; possibly TRBD1 for D (6 bases). Deletions cut 5 bases from V and 5 bases from J, with 15 bases between. Germline V gene data show CDR1 as SGHTA and CDR2 as FQGNSA. This CDR3 region has 14 residues. The CDR3: CASSRRTDPYGYTF. The DNA of the CDR3 is TGTGCCAGCAGCCGGCGGACAGACCCATATGGCTACACCTTC.

This clone was detected a few times. This rearrangement joins TRBV5-5 to TRBJ1-6, with D hard to call. CDR3 length: 14 amino acids. Germline V gene sequence: CDR1 SGHKS, CDR2 YYEKEE (reference sequence). V was clipped by 4 bases and J by 9 bases, with 14 bases between them. DNA for the CDR3: TGTGCCAGCAGCACAGTTTACGGGGTTTCACCCCTCCACTTT. Translated: CASSTVYGVSPLHF.

V gene TRBV12-2 combines with J gene TRBJ2-2; the table's D call, TRBD1, was not checked against the DNA. TRBV12-2 is a known pseudogene. The CDR3 contains 15 residues. The CDR3 nucleotides read TGTGCAAGTCGCTTAGAAACCCAGGGGGCCGGGGAGCTGTTTTTT. Protein product: CASRLETQGAGELFF.

CDR3 loop: CASSLLLGQGRNEQFF. The CDR3 coding sequence is TGTGCCAGCAGTTTATTACTGGGACAGGGGCGCAATGAGCAGTTCTTC. J is TRBJ2-1 and V is TRBV27, with 10 bases lining up with TRBD1. The V gene end was trimmed by 1 base and the J gene end by 6 bases; junction bases not matched to a gene: 6. The germline CDR1 and CDR2 sequences are MNHEY and SMNVEV (reference sequence). This CDR3 has 16 residues.

A single count supports this clone. The chain joins TRBV6-5 to TRBJ1-2; weak D call: TRBD1 (5 bases). This CDR3 has 16 amino acids. V dropped 2 bases and J dropped 6 bases, with 19 bases sitting between them. CDR1 is MNHEY and CDR2 is SVGAGI in the germline V gene. CDR3 nucleotides: TGTGCCAGCAGTTACGTACCGGGTCAAAAAGGGGATGGCTACACCTTC. This gives the protein CASSYVPGQKGDGYTF.

In regard to this clone: This sample includes further DNA sequences coding for the same CDR3. The rearrangement links TRBV29-1 to TRBJ2-3, with D possibly being TRBD2 (5 bases). Germline V gene data show CDR1 as SQVTM and CDR2 as ANQGSEA. This CDR3 is 13 amino acids long. Trimming removed 3 bases at V and 1 base at J, with 8 bases between. The DNA of the CDR3 is TGCAGCGTTGACGAGGGTGGCACAGATACGCAGTATTTT. The encoded protein is CSVDEGGTDTQYF.